This passage covers 10 T cell receptor beta chains from one sample sequenced in a study of cytomegalovirus exposure and HLA in healthy donors (dated 2017 in TCRdb). The method was the immunoSEQ multiplex PCR assay. For the multiplex PCR, a mixture combining 60 forward primers for TCR Vbeta segments and 13 reverse primers for TCR Jbeta segments was used. Here the immuneACCESS table is served through TCRdb, limited to in-frame sequences with V and J called. Missing clones are a known gap in these copies; in checked studies unresolved V genes cover under half, and the rest lacks a known reason. In this sample the table shows fewer than 95,000 clones, roughly 70% of which occur a single time. Approximately 3% of the sample goes to the ten largest clones. The specimen sequenced was PBMCs. These receptors were collected from a man in his forties in good health and CMV-seronegative.

This clone was seen a single time. The CDR3 protein is CASSAESDRVAGYTF. The CDR3 bases are TGTGCCAGCAGCGCAGAGTCGGACAGGGTGGCTGGCTACACCTTC. The rearrangement joins TRBV7-9 to TRBJ1-2; 8 bases match TRBD1. Losses at the gene ends were 5 bases for V and 7 bases for J; bases not matched to a gene: 12. The CDR3 spans 15 residues. Germline assignment: CDR1 SEHNR and CDR2 FQNEAQ (reference sequence).

The chain couples TRBV4-2 to TRBJ2-7; 11 bases match TRBD1. Germline V gene sequence: CDR1 LGHNA, CDR2 YNFKEQ. This CDR3 is 16 amino acids long. V trimming: 3 bases; J trimming: 5 bases; junction bases outside the gene matches: 9. This chain's CDR3 is CASSQLWTGGEDEQYF. The CDR3 region has the DNA TGTGCCAGCAGCCAGCTGTGGACAGGGGGCGAAGACGAGCAGTACTTC.

V gene TRBV6-6 combines with J gene TRBJ1-4; D gene uncertain. CDR1 is MNHNY and CDR2 is SVGAGI in the germline V gene (reference sequence). The CDR3 covers 16 residues. The germline V and J ends were trimmed by 0 bases and 0 bases, with 8 bases remaining between them. The CDR3 bases are TGTGCCAGCAGTTACTCGTACAGAACAACTAATGAAAAACTGTTTTTT. Amino acid sequence: CASSYSYRTTNEKLFF.

The V call is TRBV11-3, the J call TRBJ1-1, with D perhaps matching TRBD1 (5 bases). Germline V gives CDR1 SGHNT, CDR2 YENEEA. The length of the CDR3 is 13 residues. Trimming took off 2 bases at V and 4 bases at J, with 8 bases between the two ends. Written as DNA, the CDR3 is TGTGCCAGCAGCTTACAGGGAGGCACTGAAGCTTTCTTT. Amino acid sequence: CASSLQGGTEAFF.

V gene TRBV7-3 combines with J gene TRBJ1-2; maybe TRBD1 (5 bases). CDR3 length equals 15 residues. CDR1 SGHTA and CDR2 FQGTGA come from the germline V gene. Trimming stripped 0 bases from V and 3 bases from J, with 11 bases between. The CDR3 is CASSLTPGNDYGYTF. DNA for the CDR3: TGTGCCAGCAGCTTAACCCCAGGGAACGACTATGGCTACACCTTC.

As regards this clone: One end of the junction fails to match germline, which may point to a read error. The chain employs TRBV7-9 and TRBJ1-2; 9 nucleotides agree with TRBD1. The V gene's germline CDR1 is SEHNR and CDR2 FQNEAQ (reference sequence). This CDR3 spans 14 amino acids. In DNA, the CDR3 is TGTGCCAGCAGCTTAACAGGGGGCGCATCTGGCTACCCCTTC. It yields the protein CASSLTGGASGYPF.

This chain joins TRBV9 and TRBJ2-4, with a tentative D call TRBD2 (7 bases). Germline V gene data show CDR1 as SGDLS and CDR2 as YYNGEE. V lost 4 bases, J lost 3 bases, and 17 bases lay in between. The CDR3 extends over 16 amino acids. The CDR3 is CASSLGEGVGKNIQYF. CDR3 nucleotide sequence: TGTGCCAGCAGCCTAGGGGAGGGGGTGGGCAAAAACATTCAGTACTTC.

The gene calls are TRBV10-3 and TRBJ2-3, with 10 bases aligning to TRBD1. The CDR3 is 15 amino acids. V gave up 5 bases and J gave up 3 bases; unmatched junction bases: 5. Germline CDR1 is ENHRY and CDR2 is SYGVKD. The CDR3: CAISPGQGDTDTQYF. For the CDR3, the DNA is TGTGCCATCAGTCCCGGACAGGGGGATACAGATACGCAGTATTTT.

This clone was counted only a few times. The chain recombines TRBV5-1 with TRBJ2-1; the match to TRBD1 covers 7 bases. Looked up from germline, CDR1 is SGHRS and CDR2 is YFSETQ. With 3 bases clipped from V and 10 bases from J, the junction kept 4 bases outside the gene matches. The length of the CDR3 is 12 residues. The CDR3: CASSSSDREQFF. CDR3 coding DNA: TGCGCCAGCAGCTCATCGGACAGGGAGCAGTTCTTC.

The chain carries TRBV6-1 and TRBJ1-1; TRBD1 might be the D (5 bases). The length of the CDR3 is 13 residues. Trimming left V 6 bases short and J 1 base short, with 9 bases between. Germline V CDR1 and CDR2: MNHNS, SASEGT. The CDR3 DNA sequence: TGTGCCAGCAGCCCGGACAAGAACACTGAAGCTTTCTTT. Its translation: CASSPDKNTEAFF.